This T cell receptor (beta chain) emerged from a study of siplizumab effects on memory and regulatory T cells. As to this clone: As yet, its antigen is unknown.

Data came from immunoSEQ multiplex PCR; TCRdb stores just in-frame clones and leaves some out. The sample holds about 12,000 clones, approximately 45% seen once. Overall study findings and caveats: There appeared to be greater diversity in naive T cells than in memory cells, and naive T cells seemed major contributors to the alloresponse.

Coculture of mixed lymphocyte reaction cells was performed at 37°C for 5 to 6 days. The specimen sequenced was CFSE-low (dividing) CD8+ T cells sorted from an allogeneic mixed lymphocyte reaction. The receptor comes from a human donor in good health; the cells came from an allogeneic mixed lymphocyte reaction. Some clones in this sample may be carry-over from other donors' samples.

The CDR3 is CASSVTSGAPLTYEQYF. The CDR3 region has the DNA TGTGCCAGTAGTGTAACTAGCGGGGCTCCCCTGACTTACGAGCAGTACTTC. The rearrangement uses TRBV19 and TRBJ2-7, with 10 bases aligning to TRBD2. Unmatched junction bases numbered 14, after V lost 5 bases and J lost 4 bases. The CDR3 covers 17 residues. Germline-derived CDR1 and CDR2 are LNHDA and SQIVND (reference sequence).